A selection of T cell receptor beta chains follows, all from one sample in a study of blood T cell repertoires in COVID-19. Produced via immunoSEQ multiplex PCR; TCRdb's table is partial and in-frame only. The sample holds 150,000 to 200,000 clones, about four fifths seen once. Input material: peripheral blood. The origin of the receptors is a man in his 60s with active or convalescent COVID-19. CDR3s include the opening cysteine and the closing phenylalanine or tryptophan. D genes are given only for firm matches. The size entry is marked missing in some rows and otherwise reads once, few, many or a size class.

size	V	D	J	DNA	CDR3
many	TRBV5-6	TRBD1	TRBJ1-2	TGTGCCAGCAGCTCGGGACAGAACTATGGCTACACCTTC	CASSSGQNYGYTF
-	TRBV5-4	-	TRBJ2-7	TGTGCCAGCAGCGTGGACTATCGATCTTCCTACGAGCAGTACTTC	CASSVDYRSSYEQYF
-	TRBV19	TRBD1	TRBJ1-4	TGTGCCAGTAGTACGTCCCGGGACAGGGGGAATGAAAAACTGTTTTTT	CASSTSRDRGNEKLFF
-	TRBV14	-	TRBJ1-2	TGTGCCAGCGGACCGGGGGGGAACTATGGCTACACCTTC	CASGPGGNYGYTF
-	TRBV5-1	-	TRBJ2-7	TGCGCCAGCAGCTATGCAGGGGTCTCCTACGAGCAGTACTTC	CASSYAGVSYEQYF
-	TRBV5-1	TRBD2	TRBJ2-1	TGCGCCAGCAGCCCGGGATGGGCTAGCGGGGGGGCTCGAAAGCAGTTCTTC	CASSPGWASGGARKQFF
-	TRBV5-6	-	TRBJ1-1	TGTGCCAGCAGCCCGGGGGGTACCACTGAAGCTTTCTTT	CASSPGGTTEAFF
-	TRBV6-6	TRBD2	TRBJ2-7	TGTGCCAGCAGCCCCGGACTAGCGGGGGATGGCGAGCAGTACTTC	CASSPGLAGDGEQYF
-	TRBV19	TRBD1	TRBJ1-5	TGTGCCAGTAGTATTCGCGACAGGGGGAATCAGCCCCAGCATTTT	CASSIRDRGNQPQHF
-	TRBV5-1	-	TRBJ2-3	TGCGCCAGCAGCCCCCGGACTGACGGGGGAGCGCGAGATACGCAGTATTTT	CASSPRTDGGARDTQYF
-	TRBV10-3	-	TRBJ2-3	TGTGCCATCAGTGACGGGGGATACACAGATACGCAGTATTTT	CAISDGGYTDTQYF
-	TRBV11-2	-	TRBJ1-2	TGTGCCAGCAGCTTGCAGGGTCCCTATGGCTACACCTTC	CASSLQGPYGYTF
-	TRBV10-3	TRBD1	TRBJ1-4	TGTGCCATCAGGGGACAGGGGGATGAAAAACTGTTTTTT	CAIRGQGDEKLFF
-	TRBV29-1	-	TRBJ1-1	TGCAGCGCCTTTCATAGGGGCACTGAAGCTTTCTTT	CSAFHRGTEAFF
-	TRBV6-5	TRBD1	TRBJ2-5	TGTGCCAGCTCGACCAGGGGGGAGACCCAGTACTTC	CASSTRGETQYF
-	TRBV2	TRBD1	TRBJ1-1	TGTGCCTCCCCGGGAAGACAGGGGCTGGGTGAAGCTTTCTTT	CASPGRQGLGEAFF
-	TRBV5-1	TRBD1	TRBJ1-6	TGCGCCAGCAGCTTGGGATGGACAGGGACGGGTTCACCCCTCCACTTT	CASSLGWTGTGSPLHF
-	TRBV5-1	-	TRBJ1-4	TGCGCCAGCAGAACAGGGCAGGCTAATGAAAAACTGTTTTTT	CASRTGQANEKLFF
-	TRBV5-1	-	TRBJ2-5	TGCGCCAGCAGCTTTACTAGTGGAGAGACCCAGTACTTC	CASSFTSGETQYF
few	TRBV5-1	TRBD1	TRBJ1-1	TGCGCCAGCAGCTGGACAGGGGGTTTCGCTGAAGCTTTCTTT	CASSWTGGFAEAFF
-	TRBV5-4	-	TRBJ2-2	TGTGCCAGCAGCCCTCGGGGGGCAATAGGGGAGCTGTTTTTT	CASSPRGAIGELFF
-	TRBV5-1	-	TRBJ2-7	TGCGCCAGCAGCTTGCTAGGAGGGGACGGGTGGACCTACGAGCAGTACTTC	CASSLLGGDGWTYEQYF
-	TRBV2	-	TRBJ1-2	TGTGCCAGCAGTGATCGGCTCAAAGGGGACTATGGCTACACCTTC	CASSDRLKGDYGYTF
few	TRBV6-5	-	TRBJ1-4	TGTGCCAGCAGGACCGCAGGGTATGAAAAACTGTTTTTT	CASRTAGYEKLFF
-	TRBV27	-	TRBJ1-2	TGTGCCAGCAGTTCTCGCGCAGGCCCTAACTATGGCTACACCTTC	CASSSRAGPNYGYTF
few	TRBV19	TRBD1	TRBJ1-1	TGTGCCAGTAGCCCAACAGGGGTGGCTGAAGCTTTCTTT	CASSPTGVAEAFF
-	TRBV5-1	-	TRBJ1-1	TGCGCCAGCAGCTTGGGTAATCCGGGGACTGAAGCTTTCTTT	CASSLGNPGTEAFF